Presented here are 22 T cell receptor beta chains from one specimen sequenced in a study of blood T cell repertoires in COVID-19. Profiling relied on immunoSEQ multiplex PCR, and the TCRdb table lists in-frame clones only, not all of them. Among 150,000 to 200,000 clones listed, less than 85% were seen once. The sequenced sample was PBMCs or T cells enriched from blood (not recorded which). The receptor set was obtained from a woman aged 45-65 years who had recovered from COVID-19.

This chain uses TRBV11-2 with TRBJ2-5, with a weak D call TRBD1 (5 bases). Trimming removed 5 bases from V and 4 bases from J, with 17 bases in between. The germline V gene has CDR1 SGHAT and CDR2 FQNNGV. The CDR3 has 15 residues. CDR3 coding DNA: TGTGCCAGCAGCCTGCTGGCAGGGTCAGGAGAGACCCAGTACTTC. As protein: CASSLLAGSGETQYF.

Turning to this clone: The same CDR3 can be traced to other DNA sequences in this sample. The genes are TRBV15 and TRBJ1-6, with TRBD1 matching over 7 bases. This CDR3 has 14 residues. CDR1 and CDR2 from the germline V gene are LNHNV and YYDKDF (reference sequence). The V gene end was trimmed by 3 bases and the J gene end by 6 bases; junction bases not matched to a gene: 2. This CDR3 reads CATSRDRSNSPLHF. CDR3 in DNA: TGTGCCACCAGCAGGGACAGGTCTAATTCACCCCTCCACTTT.

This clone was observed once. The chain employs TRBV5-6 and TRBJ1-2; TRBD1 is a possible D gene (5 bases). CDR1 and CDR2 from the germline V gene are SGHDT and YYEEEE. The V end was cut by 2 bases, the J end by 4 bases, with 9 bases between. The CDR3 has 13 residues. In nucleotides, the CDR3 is TGTGCCAGCAGCTTAGGGGCGTCCTATGGCTACACCTTC. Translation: CASSLGASYGYTF.

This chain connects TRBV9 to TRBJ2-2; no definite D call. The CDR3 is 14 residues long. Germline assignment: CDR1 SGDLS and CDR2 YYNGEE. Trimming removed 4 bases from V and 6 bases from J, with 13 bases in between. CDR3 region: CASSPNSVPGELFF. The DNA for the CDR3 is TGTGCCAGCAGCCCAAACTCGGTCCCCGGGGAGCTGTTTTTT.

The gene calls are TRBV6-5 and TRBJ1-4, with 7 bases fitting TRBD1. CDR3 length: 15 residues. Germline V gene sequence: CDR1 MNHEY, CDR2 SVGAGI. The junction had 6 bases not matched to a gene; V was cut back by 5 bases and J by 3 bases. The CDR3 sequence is CASSRRRGPNEKLFF. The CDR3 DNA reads TGTGCCAGCAGTCGGAGGAGGGGGCCTAATGAAAAACTGTTTTTT.

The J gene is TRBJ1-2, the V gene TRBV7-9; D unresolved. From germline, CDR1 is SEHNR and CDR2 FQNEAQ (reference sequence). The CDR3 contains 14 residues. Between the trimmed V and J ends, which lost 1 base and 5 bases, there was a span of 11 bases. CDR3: CASSLESGFYGYTF. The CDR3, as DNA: TGTGCCAGCAGCTTAGAATCAGGATTTTATGGCTACACCTTC.

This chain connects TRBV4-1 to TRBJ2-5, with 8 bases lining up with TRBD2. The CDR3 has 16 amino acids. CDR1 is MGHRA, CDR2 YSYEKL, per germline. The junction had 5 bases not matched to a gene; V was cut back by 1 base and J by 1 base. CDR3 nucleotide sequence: TGCGCCAGCAGCCAAGTGACGGGGGGGGGCCAAGAGACCCAGTACTTC. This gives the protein CASSQVTGGGQETQYF.

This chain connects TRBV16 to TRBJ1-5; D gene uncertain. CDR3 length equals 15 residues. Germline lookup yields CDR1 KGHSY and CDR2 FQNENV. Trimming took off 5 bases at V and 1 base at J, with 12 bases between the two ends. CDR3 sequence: CASSTQTSSNQPQHF. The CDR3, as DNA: TGTGCCAGCAGCACCCAGACTAGCAGCAATCAGCCCCAGCATTTT.

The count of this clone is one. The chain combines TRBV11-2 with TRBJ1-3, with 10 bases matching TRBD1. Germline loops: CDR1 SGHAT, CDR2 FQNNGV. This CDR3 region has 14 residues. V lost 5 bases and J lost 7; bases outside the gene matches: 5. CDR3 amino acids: CASSPGQGINTIYF. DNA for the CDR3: TGTGCCAGCAGCCCGGGACAGGGGATCAACACCATATATTTT.

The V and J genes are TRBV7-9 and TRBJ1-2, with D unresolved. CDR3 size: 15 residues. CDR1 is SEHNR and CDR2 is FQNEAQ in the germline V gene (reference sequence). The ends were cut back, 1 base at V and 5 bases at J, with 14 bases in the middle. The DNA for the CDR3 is TGTGCCAGCAGCTTAGTTTTTACTGAGAATTATGGCTACACCTTC. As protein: CASSLVFTENYGYTF.

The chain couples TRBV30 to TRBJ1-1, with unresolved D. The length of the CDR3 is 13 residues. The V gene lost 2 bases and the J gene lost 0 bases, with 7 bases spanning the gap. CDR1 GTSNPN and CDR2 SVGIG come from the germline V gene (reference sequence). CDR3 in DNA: TGTGCCTGGAGTCGGACTGTGAACACTGAAGCTTTCTTT. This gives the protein CAWSRTVNTEAFF.

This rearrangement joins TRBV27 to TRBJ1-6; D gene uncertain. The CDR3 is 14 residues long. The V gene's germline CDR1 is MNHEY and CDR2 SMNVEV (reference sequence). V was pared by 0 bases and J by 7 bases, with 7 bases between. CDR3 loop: CASSLSLSNSPLHF. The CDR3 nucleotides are TGTGCCAGCAGTTTATCCCTCTCCAATTCACCCCTCCACTTT.

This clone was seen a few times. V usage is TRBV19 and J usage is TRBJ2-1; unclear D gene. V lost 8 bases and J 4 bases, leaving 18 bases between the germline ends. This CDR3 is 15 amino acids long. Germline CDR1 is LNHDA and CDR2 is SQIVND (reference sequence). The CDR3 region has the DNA TGTGCCAGTGCGCCCCCCTTGGTTAATTACAATGAGCAGTTCTTC. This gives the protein CASAPPLVNYNEQFF.

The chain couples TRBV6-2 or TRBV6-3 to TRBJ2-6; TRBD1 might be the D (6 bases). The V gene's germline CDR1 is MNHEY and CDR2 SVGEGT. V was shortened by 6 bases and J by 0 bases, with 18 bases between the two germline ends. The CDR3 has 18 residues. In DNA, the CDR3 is TGTGCCAGCAGCCCTAGGGACACCCTATTCTCTGGGGCCAACGTCCTGACTTTC. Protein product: CASSPRDTLFSGANVLTF.

The CDR3 region is CATSRAQGSGNQPQHF. Written as DNA, the CDR3 is TGTGCCACCAGCAGAGCTCAGGGATCGGGCAATCAGCCCCAGCATTTT. The J gene is TRBJ1-5, the V gene TRBV15; tentatively, D is TRBD1 (5 bases). V shed 1 base and J shed 2 bases, with 12 bases lying between them. The CDR3 sequence is 16 residues long. CDR1 and CDR2 from the germline V gene are LNHNV and YYDKDF (reference sequence).

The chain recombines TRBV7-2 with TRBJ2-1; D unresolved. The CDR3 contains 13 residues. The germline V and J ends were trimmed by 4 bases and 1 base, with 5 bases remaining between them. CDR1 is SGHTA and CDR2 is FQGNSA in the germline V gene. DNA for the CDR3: TGTGCCAGCAGCTCTAGATCCTACAATGAGCAGTTCTTC. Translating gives CASSSRSYNEQFF.

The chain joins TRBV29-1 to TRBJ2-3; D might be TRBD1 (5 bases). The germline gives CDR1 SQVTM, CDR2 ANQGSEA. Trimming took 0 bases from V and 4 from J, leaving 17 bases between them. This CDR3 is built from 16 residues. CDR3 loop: CSVEDGQGKVADTQYF. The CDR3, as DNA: TGCAGCGTTGAAGATGGGCAGGGAAAGGTAGCAGATACGCAGTATTTT.

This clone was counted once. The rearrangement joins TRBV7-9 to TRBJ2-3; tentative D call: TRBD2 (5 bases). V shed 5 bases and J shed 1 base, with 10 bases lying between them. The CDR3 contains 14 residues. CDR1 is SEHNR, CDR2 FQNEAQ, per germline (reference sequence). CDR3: CASSPGRGTDTQYF. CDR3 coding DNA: TGTGCCAGCAGCCCCGGGCGGGGCACAGATACGCAGTATTTT.

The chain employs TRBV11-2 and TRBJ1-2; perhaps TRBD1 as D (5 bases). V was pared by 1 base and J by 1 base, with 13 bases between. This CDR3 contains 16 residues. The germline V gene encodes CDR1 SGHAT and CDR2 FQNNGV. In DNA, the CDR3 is TGTGCCAGCAGCTTAGGCCCCGACAGATTTAACTATGGCTACACCTTC. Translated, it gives CASSLGPDRFNYGYTF.

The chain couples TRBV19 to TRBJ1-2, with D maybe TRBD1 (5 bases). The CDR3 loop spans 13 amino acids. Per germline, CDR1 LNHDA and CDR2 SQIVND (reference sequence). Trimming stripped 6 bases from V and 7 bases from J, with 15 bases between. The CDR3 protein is CASRLSGSAGYTF. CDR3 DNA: TGTGCCAGTAGGCTCTCAGGGTCAGCTGGCTACACCTTC. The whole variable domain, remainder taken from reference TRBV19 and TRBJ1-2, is DGGITQSPKYLFRKEGQNVTLSCEQNLNHDAMYWYRQDPGQGLRLIYYSQIVNDFQKGDIAEGYSVSREKKESFPLTVTSAQKNPTAFYLCASRLSGSAGYTFGSGTRLTVV.

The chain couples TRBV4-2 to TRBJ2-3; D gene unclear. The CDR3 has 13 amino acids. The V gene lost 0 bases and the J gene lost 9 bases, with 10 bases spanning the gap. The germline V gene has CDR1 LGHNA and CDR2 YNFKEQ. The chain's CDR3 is CASSQDFTSTQYF. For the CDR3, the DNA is TGTGCCAGCAGCCAAGATTTTACTTCAACGCAGTATTTT.

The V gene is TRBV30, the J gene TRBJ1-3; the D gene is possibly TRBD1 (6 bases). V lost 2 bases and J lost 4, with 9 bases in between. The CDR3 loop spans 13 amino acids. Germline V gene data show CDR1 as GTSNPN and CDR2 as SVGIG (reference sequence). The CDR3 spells CAWSRGAGNTIYF. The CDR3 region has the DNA TGTGCCTGGAGTCGGGGGGCGGGAAACACCATATATTTT.